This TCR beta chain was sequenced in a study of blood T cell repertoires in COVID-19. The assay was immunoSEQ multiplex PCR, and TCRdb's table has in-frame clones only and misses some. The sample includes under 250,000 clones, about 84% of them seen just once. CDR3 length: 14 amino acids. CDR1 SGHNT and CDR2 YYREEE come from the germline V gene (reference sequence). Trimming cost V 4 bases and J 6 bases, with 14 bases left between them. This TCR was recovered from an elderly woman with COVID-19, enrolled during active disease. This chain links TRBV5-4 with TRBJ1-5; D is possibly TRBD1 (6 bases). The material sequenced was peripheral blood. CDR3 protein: CASSLGGVSQPQHF. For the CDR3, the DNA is TGTGCCAGCAGCCTAGGGGGTGTCAGTCAGCCCCAGCATTTT.